This TCR beta chain appears in the sequencing data of a study of blood T cell repertoires in COVID-19. Using immunoSEQ multiplex PCR, the repertoire was profiled, and TCRdb retains in-frame clones only, with some absent. In the table there are roughly 350,000 clones, roughly 85% of which are singletons. This clone was seen once. This CDR3 is 17 amino acids long. With 3 bases removed from V and 0 bases from J, the gap between germline ends came to 17 bases. Germline V gene data show CDR1 as DFQATT and CDR2 as SNEGSKA (reference sequence). The gene calls are TRBV20-1 and TRBJ1-4; D is unclear. The sequenced material came from peripheral blood. This clonotype was obtained from a woman younger than 35 with acute or convalescent COVID-19. This chain's CDR3 is CSASMSRELATNEKLFF. DNA for the CDR3: TGCAGTGCTAGTATGTCGAGGGAACTGGCAACTAATGAAAAACTGTTTTTT.